These 12 T cell receptor beta chains share one sample of origin, sequenced in a study of T cells in Graves' hyperthyroidism and ophthalmopathy. Amplified TCR beta CDR3 regions came from RNA transcripts. First-round RT-PCR with HTBI primers amplified the TCR CDR3 region. Using its own MiXCR run on the multiplex PCR reads, TCRdb lists one record per CDR3 protein. The data contain almost 600,000 distinct CDR3 sequences, 14% of them singletons. The material sequenced was blood. These receptors were collected from a woman in her twenties or thirties with Graves' hyperthyroidism that later progressed to Graves' ophthalmopathy.

This clonotype was counted ten times or more. CDR3 coding DNA: TGCAGTGCTAGAGAGCCGCATGACCTCGGGCAGCATTTT. Protein sequence: CSAREPHDLGQHF. The chain is built from TRBV20-1 and TRBJ1-5; D gene unclear. This CDR3 has 13 amino acids. V shed 0 bases and J shed 13 bases, with 16 bases lying between them. Germline CDR1 is DFQATT and CDR2 is SNEGSKA (reference sequence).

The genes are TRBV20-1 and TRBJ2-1; D may be TRBD2 (6 bases). Germline CDR1 reads DFQATT; CDR2 reads SNEGSKA (reference sequence). The ends were cut back, 0 bases at V and 9 bases at J, with 9 bases in the middle. This CDR3 has 12 residues. The CDR3 loop reads CSARDTSSEQFF. Written as DNA, the CDR3 is TGCAGTGCTAGAGATACTAGCAGTGAGCAGTTCTTC.

Ten or more counts support this clonotype. The chain carries TRBV12-3 or TRBV12-4 and TRBJ2-1; D ambiguous. V was shortened by 2 bases and J by 12 bases, with 8 bases between the two germline ends. This CDR3 is built from 11 residues. CDR3 DNA: TGTGCCAGCAGTTTACGGACGGCGCAGTTCTTC. It translates to CASSLRTAQFF.

This clonotype came up many times. As DNA, the CDR3 is TGTGCCAGCAGCTTAGCGTCCGACCTGAGGGACGAGCAGTACTTC. Amino acid sequence: CASSLASDLRDEQYF. The chain couples TRBV7-9 to TRBJ2-7; D might be TRBD2 (5 bases). V lost 0 bases, J lost 5 bases, and 14 bases lay in between. The CDR3 has 15 amino acids. In germline, CDR1 is SEHNR, CDR2 FQNEAQ (reference sequence).

This clonotype was found a few times. J is TRBJ2-1 and V is TRBV19; D perhaps matches TRBD1 (5 bases). The germline gives CDR1 LNHDA, CDR2 SQIVND (reference sequence). V shed 4 bases and J shed 0 bases, with 22 bases lying between them. The CDR3 is made up of 19 amino acids. The CDR3 loop is CASSRAGMSIQSSYNEQFF. Here the CDR3 DNA reads TGTGCCAGTAGTAGGGCAGGGATGTCCATACAGAGCTCCTACAATGAGCAGTTCTTC.

This clonotype showed up many times. The chain carries TRBV12-3 or TRBV12-4 and TRBJ2-1, with 11 bases fitting TRBD2. The CDR3 contains 16 residues. After removal of 5 bases from V and 6 bases from J, the junction contained 9 bases not matched to a gene. CDR3 sequence (DNA): TGTGCCAGCAGTCCTCAACTAGCGGGAGACCTCAATGAGCAGTTCTTC. This encodes CASSPQLAGDLNEQFF.

This clonotype was seen many times. V gene TRBV19 combines with J gene TRBJ1-2, with 7 nucleotides matching TRBD1. The V and J ends lost 10 bases and 5 bases, in that order; junction bases with no gene match: 13. This CDR3 comprises 14 residues. CDR1 and CDR2 (germline): LNHDA, SQIVND (reference sequence). The CDR3 loop reads CATRYRGVGYGYTF. The CDR3 region has the DNA TGTGCCACCCGGTACAGGGGCGTCGGATATGGCTACACCTTC. The full variable domain, rest sourced from reference TRBV19 and TRBJ1-2, is DGGITQSPKYLFRKEGQNVTLSCEQNLNHDAMYWYRQDPGQGLRLIYYSQIVNDFQKGDIAEGYSVSREKKESFPLTVTSAQKNPTAFYLCATRYRGVGYGYTFGSGTRLTVV.

The chain is built from TRBV4-2 and TRBJ1-5; D possibly corresponds to TRBD1 (6 bases). The ends were cut back, 0 bases at V and 2 bases at J, with 14 bases in the middle. Germline loops: CDR1 LGHNA, CDR2 YNFKEQ. This CDR3 is 17 amino acids long. CDR3 bases: TGTGCCAGCAGCCAAGAAAAAAAGGGACAAGGCAATCAGCCCCAGCATTTT. This gives the protein CASSQEKKGQGNQPQHF.

This chain links TRBV29-1 with TRBJ1-4, with TRBD1 matching over 7 bases. The germline gives CDR1 SQVTM, CDR2 ANQGSEA. The CDR3 has 14 residues. J was trimmed by 5 bases and V by 6 bases; bases with no gene match: 9. This CDR3 is CSVGTGQKNEKLFF. CDR3 sequence (DNA): TGCAGCGTCGGTACGGGACAGAAAAATGAAAAACTGTTTTTT.

The chain joins TRBV27 to TRBJ2-3; 9 positions match TRBD1. J was trimmed by 6 bases and V by 4 bases; bases with no gene match: 11. Germline-derived CDR1 and CDR2 are MNHEY and SMNVEV (reference sequence). The CDR3 is 16 amino acids. CDR3 sequence reads: CASSSPDRGRADTQYF. DNA of the CDR3: TGTGCCAGCAGTTCCCCGGACAGGGGCCGAGCTGATACGCAGTATTTT.

This clonotype came up many times. The chain has TRBV6-1 and TRBJ2-5, with 12 bases lining up with TRBD2. The CDR3 covers 15 residues. V lost 7 bases, J lost 1 base, and 4 bases stayed unmatched. Germline assignment: CDR1 MNHNS and CDR2 SASEGT. The CDR3 here is CASTGLAGPQETQYF. DNA of the CDR3: TGTGCCAGCACCGGACTAGCGGGACCCCAAGAGACCCAGTACTTC.

This clonotype has a count of ten or more. The V gene is TRBV6-2 or TRBV6-3, the J gene TRBJ1-2; D not resolved. This CDR3 has 12 amino acids. Deletions cut 6 bases from V and 3 bases from J, with 8 bases between. Per the germline V gene, CDR1 is MNHEY and CDR2 is SVGEGT. CDR3 sequence (DNA): TGTGCCAGCAGACCATCCTACTATGGCTACACCTTC. Protein product: CASRPSYYGYTF.